These 24 T cell receptor beta chains share one sample of origin, sequenced in a study of blood T cell repertoires in COVID-19. This table comes from immunoSEQ multiplex PCR, and its TCRdb copy is limited to in-frame clones, with some not included. The data show 100,000 to 150,000 clones, 80% to 90% seen once. Source material: peripheral blood. These receptors originate from a man aged 45-65 years with active or convalescent COVID-19.

The DNA for the CDR3 is TGTGCCATCAAGCTCTTGGACAGCTCCTACGAGCAGTACTTC. It translates to CAIKLLDSSYEQYF. This sequence joins TRBV10-3 and TRBJ2-7, with TRBD1 as a possible D gene (6 bases). Trimming shortened V by 7 bases and J by 0 bases, and 13 bases separated the two germline ends. CDR1 is ENHRY and CDR2 is SYGVKD in the germline V gene. The CDR3 length is 14 residues.

This chain links TRBV2 with TRBJ1-5; tentative D call: TRBD1 (5 bases). This CDR3 is built from 14 residues. Per the germline V gene, CDR1 is SNHLY and CDR2 is FYNNEI. The ends were cut back, 3 bases at V and 3 bases at J, with 9 bases in the middle. This CDR3 reads CASSDQGPNQPQHF. CDR3 DNA sequence: TGTGCCAGCAGTGACCAGGGTCCCAATCAGCCCCAGCATTTT.

CDR3 in amino acids: CSVDTPDRGSTEAFF. In nucleotides, the CDR3 is TGCAGCGTTGACACCCCCGACAGGGGATCCACTGAAGCTTTCTTT. V usage is TRBV29-1 and J usage is TRBJ1-1; TRBD1 matches 8 bases. V gave up 3 bases and J gave up 4 bases; unmatched junction bases: 10. From germline, CDR1 is SQVTM and CDR2 ANQGSEA. The CDR3 runs 15 residues.

The chain recombines TRBV19 with TRBJ1-6, with 10 bases matching TRBD1. The CDR3 runs to 15 residues. J gave up 10 bases and V 5 bases, and 8 bases lay outside the gene matches. The germline CDR1 and CDR2 sequences are LNHDA and SQIVND (reference sequence). The CDR3 nucleotides are TGTGCCAGTAGTCCGTACCGGGACAGGGGATCACCCCTCCACTTT. Residues: CASSPYRDRGSPLHF.

The chain uses TRBV30 and TRBJ2-7, with a possible D match to TRBD2 (5 bases). The CDR3 has 14 residues. Germline lookup yields CDR1 GTSNPN and CDR2 SVGIG (reference sequence). V was trimmed by 2 bases and J by 0 bases, leaving 11 bases between them. CDR3 sequence reads: CAWSLTGSSYEQYF. CDR3 coding DNA: TGTGCCTGGAGTTTGACGGGGAGCTCCTACGAGCAGTACTTC. The full variable domain, in which reference TRBV30 and TRBJ2-7 provide the parts outside the CDR3, is SQTIHQWPATLVQPVGSPLSLECTVEGTSNPNLYWYRQAAGRGLQLLFYSVGIGQISSEVPQNLSASRPQDRQFILSSKKLLLSDSGFYLCAWSLTGSSYEQYFGPGTRLTVT.

The genes are TRBV28 and TRBJ1-5; D remains unclear. The CDR3 totals 15 residues. Per germline, CDR1 MDHEN and CDR2 SYDVKM. Between the trimmed V and J ends, which lost 2 bases and 0 bases, there was a span of 8 bases. As DNA, the CDR3 is TGTGCCAGCAGTTTAGTACAGATTAGCAATCAGCCCCAGCATTTT. Translation gives CASSLVQISNQPQHF.

V usage is TRBV2 and J usage is TRBJ1-2; D may be TRBD1 (6 bases). This CDR3 contains 15 residues. V shed 0 bases and J shed 7 bases, with 15 bases lying between them. Germline CDR1 and CDR2: SNHLY and FYNNEI. The CDR3 DNA sequence: TGTGCCAGCAGTGAAGCGCTTCAGGGGAGAGGTGGCTACACCTTC. Residues: CASSEALQGRGGYTF.

This clone has just a few counts. V is TRBV6-5 and J is TRBJ1-6; 7 nucleotides match TRBD1. Germline assignment: CDR1 MNHEY and CDR2 SVGAGI. Trimming cost V 8 bases and J 0 bases; bases outside gene matches: 4. The CDR3 extends over 15 amino acids. The CDR3, as DNA: TGTGCCAGCGGGGACAGTCGCTCCTATAATTCACCCCTCCACTTT. As protein: CASGDSRSYNSPLHF.

This chain connects TRBV19 to TRBJ2-2; D is undetermined. CDR1 and CDR2 from the germline V gene are LNHDA and SQIVND (reference sequence). Trimming removed 1 base from V and 7 bases from J, with 10 bases in between. CDR3 length: 14 residues. CDR3 nucleotides: TGTGCCAGTAGTATAGGAGGAGAAGTCGGGGAGCTGTTTTTT. Its translation: CASSIGGEVGELFF.

The rearrangement uses TRBV5-1 and TRBJ1-1; D unclear. The CDR3 is 16 amino acids. The V gene lost 1 base and the J gene lost 1 base, with 14 bases spanning the gap. CDR1 SGHRS and CDR2 YFSETQ come from the germline V gene. CDR3 loop: CASSLTSGWQNTEAFF. Here the CDR3 DNA reads TGCGCCAGCAGCTTGACCTCGGGGTGGCAGAACACTGAAGCTTTCTTT.

This rearrangement joins TRBV29-1 to TRBJ1-4; D is ambiguous. Trimming took 5 bases from V and 4 from J, leaving 8 bases between them. This CDR3 is built from 12 residues. Germline CDR1 and CDR2: SQVTM and ANQGSEA. This chain's CDR3 is CSVSRNNEKLFF. CDR3 nucleotides: TGCAGCGTTTCCAGGAATAATGAAAAACTGTTTTTT.

V is TRBV6-5 and J is TRBJ1-3, with D possibly matching TRBD1 (6 bases). V gave up 0 bases and J gave up 1 base, with 7 bases separating them. The length of the CDR3 is 15 residues. The germline V gene encodes CDR1 MNHEY and CDR2 SVGAGI. Here the CDR3 reads CASSYSTGSGNTIYF. The CDR3 DNA sequence: TGTGCCAGCAGTTACTCCACAGGGTCTGGAAACACCATATATTTT.

The chain couples TRBV5-1 to TRBJ2-1; 9 positions agree with TRBD2. The V gene end was trimmed by 0 bases and the J gene end by 9 bases; junction bases not matched to a gene: 10. The CDR3 runs to 16 residues. Germline-derived CDR1 and CDR2 are SGHRS and YFSETQ. DNA of the CDR3: TGCGCCAGCAGCTTGGAGTCCGCGGGGGGGCCGAGTGAGCAGTTCTTC. It codes for CASSLESAGGPSEQFF.

The chain combines TRBV11-2 with TRBJ1-2; TRBD1 might be the D (6 bases). CDR1 SGHAT and CDR2 FQNNGV come from the germline V gene. V was cut by 1 base and J by 7 bases, with 22 bases left in between. CDR3 length: 17 amino acids. The CDR3 DNA reads as TGTGCCAGCAGCTTAGGAGGGCAGGGGAACCCTATCGGTGGCTACACCTTC. It translates to CASSLGGQGNPIGGYTF.

This chain connects TRBV5-1 to TRBJ1-4; weak D call: TRBD1 (6 bases). Germline CDR1 is SGHRS and CDR2 is YFSETQ. V lost 3 bases and J lost 8, with 14 bases in between. CDR3 length equals 14 residues. In DNA, the CDR3 is TGCGCCAGCAGCTCAACAGGGTGGGGGGAAAAACTGTTTTTT. Translated, it gives CASSSTGWGEKLFF.

The V gene is TRBV19, the J gene TRBJ2-2; D perhaps matches TRBD1 (7 bases). CDR1 is LNHDA, CDR2 SQIVND, per germline (reference sequence). V shed 7 bases and J shed 3 bases, with 18 bases lying between them. The CDR3 is 16 amino acids. The CDR3 sequence is CASISDGGQHTGELFF. The CDR3 DNA reads as TGTGCCAGTATTTCAGACGGGGGACAGCACACCGGGGAGCTGTTTTTT.

This chain joins TRBV27 and TRBJ1-1; 7 positions match TRBD1. This CDR3 has 15 residues. Germline V CDR1 and CDR2: MNHEY, SMNVEV (reference sequence). V lost 3 bases to trimming and J lost 4 bases; unmatched junction nucleotides: 8. In DNA form, the CDR3 reads TGTGCCAGCAGTTTCCATGACAGGGCGGGCACTGAAGCTTTCTTT. Protein sequence: CASSFHDRAGTEAFF.

The rearrangement links TRBV25-1 to TRBJ1-4; 8 bases line up with TRBD1. The CDR3 runs 14 residues. Trimming removed 8 bases from V and 7 bases from J; junction bases left unmatched: 9. The germline CDR1 and CDR2 sequences are MGHDK and SYGVNS. This CDR3 is CASERTGYLEKLFF. For the CDR3, the DNA is TGTGCCAGCGAAAGGACAGGGTATCTTGAAAAACTGTTTTTT.

V is TRBV29-1 and J is TRBJ2-5; 15 bases map to TRBD2. Losses at the gene ends were 7 bases for V and 2 bases for J; bases not matched to a gene: 8. Germline loops: CDR1 SQVTM, CDR2 ANQGSEA. The CDR3 loop spans 16 amino acids. CDR3 protein: CSAGGLAGGVQETQYF. CDR3 DNA: TGCAGCGCTGGGGGACTAGCGGGAGGAGTTCAAGAGACCCAGTACTTC.

The rearrangement joins TRBV25-1 to TRBJ1-5; D is unresolved. Germline CDR1 reads MGHDK; CDR2 reads SYGVNS. Trimming removed 5 bases at V and 5 bases at J, with 10 bases between. There are 13 residues in the CDR3. Here the CDR3 reads CASSPAGHQPQHF. The CDR3 DNA reads as TGTGCCAGCAGTCCTGCGGGTCATCAGCCCCAGCATTTT.

The V gene is TRBV10-3, the J gene TRBJ1-5; 10 bases map to TRBD1. With V trimmed by 3 bases and J by 2 bases, 4 bases remained unmatched. CDR1 and CDR2 from the germline V gene are ENHRY and SYGVKD. This CDR3 comprises 16 residues. The chain's CDR3 is CAISELGTGGNQPQHF. CDR3 DNA: TGTGCCATCAGTGAACTTGGGACAGGGGGCAATCAGCCCCAGCATTTT.

This chain connects TRBV13 to TRBJ1-2, with 10 positions matching TRBD1. V dropped 5 bases and J dropped 4; count of bases not matched to a gene: 7. The germline V gene encodes CDR1 PRHDT and CDR2 FYEKMQ (reference sequence). The CDR3 spans 15 residues. Here the CDR3 DNA reads TGTGCCAGCAGCCCAGTGGGGACAGGGGTCTATGGCTACACCTTC. It is translated as CASSPVGTGVYGYTF. Looking up the rest from reference TRBV13 and TRBJ1-2 gives the full variable domain: AAGVIQSPRHLIKEKRETATLKCYPIPRHDTVYWYQQGPGQDPQFLISFYEKMQSDKGSIPDRFSAQQFSDYHSELNMSSLELGDSALYFCASSPVGTGVYGYTFGSGTRLTVV.

V gene TRBV30 combines with J gene TRBJ1-4, with D tentatively TRBD1 (6 bases). V was shortened by 2 bases and J by 0 bases, with 13 bases between the two germline ends. The CDR3 sequence is 16 residues long. Germline V gene lookup returns CDR1 GTSNPN and CDR2 SVGIG (reference sequence). The CDR3 region is CAWSTGQHATNEKLFF. CDR3 coding DNA: TGTGCCTGGAGTACCGGACAGCACGCAACTAATGAAAAACTGTTTTTT.

V usage is TRBV20-1 and J usage is TRBJ1-4; no firm D call. V lost 6 bases and J 8 bases, leaving 10 bases between the germline ends. The CDR3 is 11 amino acids. CDR1 DFQATT and CDR2 SNEGSKA come from the germline V gene (reference sequence). The CDR3: CSARRSEKLFF. The CDR3 coding sequence is TGCAGTGCCCGAAGGAGCGAAAAACTGTTTTTT.